This TCR beta chain was observed in a study of OX40 agonist ivuxolimab in advanced cancers. Study-level information: Checkpoint inhibitors had been given previously to around 38% of patients.

Germline-derived CDR1 and CDR2 are SGHTA and FQGTGA. Trimming left V 2 bases short and J 16 bases short, with 24 bases between. This CDR3 region has 15 residues. TCRdb keeps only in-frame clones here, not all; method: immunoSEQ multiplex PCR. The sample holds 38,000 or so clones, around 87% seen once. Sequenced here: CD4+ or CD8+ T cells sorted from blood, sampled in a trial of the OX40 agonist ivuxolimab. The source is an adult with an advanced solid tumor such as melanoma, head and neck, liver or kidney cancer. The gene calls are TRBV7-3 and TRBJ2-1; D is ambiguous. The CDR3 DNA follows: TGTGCCAGCAGCTTATTGAGGAAGACGTCTGACTCTCAATTCTTC. The encoded protein is CASSLLRKTSDSQFF. Filled out from reference TRBV7-3 and TRBJ2-1, the complete variable domain reads GAGVSQTPSNKVTEKGKYVELRCDPISGHTALYWYRQSLGQGPEFLIYFQGTGAADDSGLPNDRFFAVRPEGSVSTLKIQRTERGDSAVYLCASSLLRKTSDSQFFGPGTRLTVL.